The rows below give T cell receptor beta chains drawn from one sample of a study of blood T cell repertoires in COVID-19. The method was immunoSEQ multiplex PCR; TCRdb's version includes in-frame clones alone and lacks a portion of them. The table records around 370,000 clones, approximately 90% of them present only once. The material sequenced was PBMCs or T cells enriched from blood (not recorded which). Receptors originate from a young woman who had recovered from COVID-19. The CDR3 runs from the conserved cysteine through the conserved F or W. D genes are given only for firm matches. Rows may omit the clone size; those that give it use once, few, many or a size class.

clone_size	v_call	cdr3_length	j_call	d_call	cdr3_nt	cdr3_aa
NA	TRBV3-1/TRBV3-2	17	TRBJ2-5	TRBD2	TGTGCCAGCAGCCCTTCGCTAGCGGGGGCCAACCAAGAGACCCAGTACTTC	CASSPSLAGANQETQYF
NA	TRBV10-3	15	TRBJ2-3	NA	TGTGCCATCAGTGAGTCAGGAGTATTCGCAAATACGCAGTATTTT	CAISESGVFANTQYF
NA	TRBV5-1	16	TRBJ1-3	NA	TGCGCCAGCAGCTTGGATAGGGGCAGCTCTGGAAACACCATATATTTT	CASSLDRGSSGNTIYF
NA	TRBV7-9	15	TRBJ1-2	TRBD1	TGTGCCAGCAGCCGAGCCGGGACAGGGGTCCCTGGCTACACCTTC	CASSRAGTGVPGYTF
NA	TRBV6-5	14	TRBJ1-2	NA	TGTGCCAGCAGTAGCGGACCTCGACGAAATGGCTACACCTTC	CASSSGPRRNGYTF
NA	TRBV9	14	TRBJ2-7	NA	TGTGCCAGCAGCGTAGGCCGTTTAGCCTACGAGCAGTACTTC	CASSVGRLAYEQYF
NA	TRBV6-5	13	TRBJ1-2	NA	TGTGCCAGCAGTAGGACACCTAACTATGGCTACACCTTC	CASSRTPNYGYTF
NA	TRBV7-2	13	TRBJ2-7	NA	TGTGCCAGCAGCTTAGTTGGGGGGAGCGAGCAGTACTTC	CASSLVGGSEQYF
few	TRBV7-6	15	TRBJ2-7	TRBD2	TGTGCCAGCAGCTTTAGCGGGGGGGATTCCTACGAGCAGTACTTC	CASSFSGGDSYEQYF
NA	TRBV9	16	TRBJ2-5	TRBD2	TGTGCCAGCAAAGCGGGGGGGGATTTGACCCAAGAGACCCAGTACTTC	CASKAGGDLTQETQYF
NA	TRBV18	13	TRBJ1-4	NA	TGTGCCAGCTCAGGTACCGGGAATGAAAAACTGTTTTTT	CASSGTGNEKLFF
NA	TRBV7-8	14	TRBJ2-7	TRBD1	TGTGCCAGCAGCTTAATAGGGGGCGAGTACGAGCAGTACTTC	CASSLIGGEYEQYF
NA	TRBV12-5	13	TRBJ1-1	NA	TGTGCTAGTGGTTTGGAGATCGGCACTGAAGCTTTCTTT	CASGLEIGTEAFF
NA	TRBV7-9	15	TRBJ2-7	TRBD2	TGTGCCAGCAGCCCCGGGGCGGGGACTACCTACGAGCAGTACTTC	CASSPGAGTTYEQYF
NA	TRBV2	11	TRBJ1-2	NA	TGTGCCAGCAGTGTAAACTATGGCTACACCTTC	CASSVNYGYTF
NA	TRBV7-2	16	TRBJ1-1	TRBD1	TGTGCCAGCAGCTTGGGGATACAGGGGGGTAACACTGAAGCTTTCTTT	CASSLGIQGGNTEAFF
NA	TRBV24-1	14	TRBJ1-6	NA	TGTGCCACCAGTGATCGACGGTCGGGTTCACCCCTCCACTTT	CATSDRRSGSPLHF
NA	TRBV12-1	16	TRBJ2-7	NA	TGTGCCAGCAGCTACGCGAACAGGGGGCTCATTTACGAGCAGTACTTC	CASSYANRGLIYEQYF
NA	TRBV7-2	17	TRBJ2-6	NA	TGTGCCAGCAGCAGACGGGGGGCCGGAAGTGGGGCCAACGTCCTGACTTTC	CASSRRGAGSGANVLTF
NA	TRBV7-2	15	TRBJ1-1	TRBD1	TGTGCCAGCAGCTCTACGACAGGGGAATGGGGAGAAGCTTTCTTT	CASSSTTGEWGEAFF
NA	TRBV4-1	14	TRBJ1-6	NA	TGCGCCAGCAGCCCTGGGGGGGCCGGATCACCCCTCCACTTT	CASSPGGAGSPLHF
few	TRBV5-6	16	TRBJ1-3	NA	TGTGCCAGCAGCTACCCCCGCGACACAGGTTCGAACACCATATATTTT	CASSYPRDTGSNTIYF
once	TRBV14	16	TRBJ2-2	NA	TGTGCCAGCAGCCCCAGTAAGGGGGAAAACACCGGGGAGCTGTTTTTT	CASSPSKGENTGELFF
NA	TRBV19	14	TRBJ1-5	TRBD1	TGTGCCAGTAGTTCCAGGGGGTCCCTCCAGCCCCAGCATTTT	CASSSRGSLQPQHF
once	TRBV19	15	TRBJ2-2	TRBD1	TGTGCCAGTAGTATCAAAGGGGGCGCCGCCGGGGAGCTGTTTTTT	CASSIKGGAAGELFF
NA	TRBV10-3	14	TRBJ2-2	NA	TGTGCCATCGAAAAGAACAGAAACACCGGGGAGCTGTTTTTT	CAIEKNRNTGELFF
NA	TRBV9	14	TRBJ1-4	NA	TGTGCCAGCAGCTGGGACTCAGGGCCGGAAAAACTGTTTTTT	CASSWDSGPEKLFF
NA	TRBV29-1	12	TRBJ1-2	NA	TGCAGCTCCAGGGGCCCTAACTATGGCTACACCTTC	CSSRGPNYGYTF
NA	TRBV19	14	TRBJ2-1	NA	TGTGCCAGTAGTAAGGGGGGGGACTACAATGAGCAGTTCTTC	CASSKGGDYNEQFF
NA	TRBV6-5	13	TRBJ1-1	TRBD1	TGTGCCAGCACGAGACAGGGGAACACTGAAGCTTTCTTT	CASTRQGNTEAFF
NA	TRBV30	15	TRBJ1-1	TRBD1	TGTGCCTGGAGTCCCCCGGGACAGGGGAGGTTGGAAGCTTTCTTT	CAWSPPGQGRLEAFF
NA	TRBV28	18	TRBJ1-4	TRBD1	TGTGCCAGCAGTCCAGGGGGACGTGCCGGGTGGGTTAATGAAAAACTGTTTTTT	CASSPGGRAGWVNEKLFF
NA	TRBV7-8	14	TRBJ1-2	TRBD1	TGTGCCAGCAGCTTGCGGGACAGGAGAGATGGCTACACCTTC	CASSLRDRRDGYTF
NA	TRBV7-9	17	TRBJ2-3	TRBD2	TGTGCCAGCAGCTTAAGGCCTAGCGGGGGGTACACAGATACGCAGTATTTT	CASSLRPSGGYTDTQYF
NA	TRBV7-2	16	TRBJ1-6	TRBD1	TGTGCCAGCAGCGCGCGGACAGGGGGCTATAATTCACCCCTCCACTTT	CASSARTGGYNSPLHF
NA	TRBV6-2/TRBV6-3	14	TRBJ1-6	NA	TGTGCCAGCAGTTACCGGGGGGCTTATTCACCCCTCCACTTT	CASSYRGAYSPLHF
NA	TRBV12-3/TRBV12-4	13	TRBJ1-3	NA	TGTGCCAGCAGTTTACACTCTGGAAACACCATATATTTT	CASSLHSGNTIYF
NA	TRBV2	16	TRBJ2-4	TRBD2	TGTGCCAGCCGTTCCCCGGGGGGGCCAACCAAAAACATTCAGTACTTC	CASRSPGGPTKNIQYF
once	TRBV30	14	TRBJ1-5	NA	TGTGCCTGGAGCGAATTTGTTGGGGGCCAGCCCCAGCATTTT	CAWSEFVGGQPQHF
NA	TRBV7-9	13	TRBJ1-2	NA	TGTGCCAGCAGCTTAATCTCCAGGGATGGCTACACCTTC	CASSLISRDGYTF
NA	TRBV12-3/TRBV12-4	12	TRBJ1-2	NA	TGTGCCAGCAGTTTTGTAGGGGATGGCTACACCTTC	CASSFVGDGYTF
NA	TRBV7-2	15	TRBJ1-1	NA	TGTGCCAGCAGCTACACGACAGGAATGAACACTGAAGCTTTCTTT	CASSYTTGMNTEAFF
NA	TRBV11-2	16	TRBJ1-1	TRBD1	TGTGCCAGCAGCCCACGGACAGGGGGAATGAACACTGAAGCTTTCTTT	CASSPRTGGMNTEAFF
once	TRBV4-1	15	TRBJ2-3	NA	TGCGCCAGCAGCCTCCTAGGGGGGGGCACAGATACGCAGTATTTT	CASSLLGGGTDTQYF
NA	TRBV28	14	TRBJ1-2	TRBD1	TGTGCCAGCAGTCCAAGGGGGCCGGTCTATGGCTACACCTTC	CASSPRGPVYGYTF
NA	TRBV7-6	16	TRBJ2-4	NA	TGTGCCAGCAGCTTATACGGATCAGGGGGGACGAACATTCAGTACTTC	CASSLYGSGGTNIQYF
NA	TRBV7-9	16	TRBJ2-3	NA	TGTGCCAGCAGCTTAGCGCAGCGGACCCTCACAGATACGCAGTATTTT	CASSLAQRTLTDTQYF
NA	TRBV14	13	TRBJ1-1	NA	TGTGCCAGCAGCCAAGCCCCCTACAGAGAAGCTTTCTTT	CASSQAPYREAFF